These 23 T cell receptor beta chains came from one sample sequenced in a study of chronic HIV infection and antiretroviral therapy. TCRdb re-derived calls from the 5' RACE reads in MiXCR, one entry per CDR3 protein. The sample carries some 37,000 distinct CDR3 sequences, 7% to 10% recorded once. The sequencing input was peripheral blood. The source is an adult who had HIV and had not received antiretroviral therapy, or was an uninfected healthy control (not recorded which).

The chain is built from TRBV2 and TRBJ2-4, with D unclear. Germline V gene lookup returns CDR1 SNHLY and CDR2 FYNNEI. CDR3 length: 11 amino acids. V lost 7 bases and J 7 bases, leaving 8 bases between the germline ends. The CDR3: CASKRENIQYF. In DNA form, the CDR3 reads TGTGCCAGCAAACGCGAGAACATTCAGTACTTC.

This clonotype was seen many times. The chain combines TRBV12-3 or TRBV12-4 with TRBJ2-7, with D hard to call. V dropped 7 bases and J dropped 6 bases, with 13 bases sitting between them. The CDR3 consists of 12 residues. The CDR3 reads CASTTARSEQYF. The CDR3 bases are TGTGCCAGCACAACGGCGAGGTCCGAGCAGTACTTC.

This clonotype appeared a few times. The V and J genes are TRBV28 and TRBJ2-7; D is possibly TRBD1 (5 bases). CDR3 length: 12 amino acids. Trimming stripped 5 bases from V and 3 bases from J, with 8 bases between. Germline V lookup: CDR1 MDHEN, CDR2 SYDVKM. This CDR3 is CASSRQGYEQYF. CDR3 in DNA: TGTGCCAGCAGTCGTCAGGGCTACGAGCAGTACTTC.

J is TRBJ1-4 and V is TRBV28; possible D gene TRBD1, 5 bases. CDR1 and CDR2 (germline): MDHEN, SYDVKM. The V gene lost 3 bases and the J gene lost 3 bases, with 14 bases spanning the gap. The CDR3 covers 16 residues. CDR3 DNA sequence: TGTGCCAGCAGTTTCGATCAGTTAGGGGCTAATGAAAAACTGTTTTTT. Amino acids: CASSFDQLGANEKLFF.

This clonotype appeared many times. The chain employs TRBV28 and TRBJ1-6, with 7 bases that match TRBD1. Per germline, CDR1 MDHEN and CDR2 SYDVKM. V lost 8 bases and J lost 7; bases outside the gene matches: 5. This CDR3 spans 13 amino acids. The CDR3 protein is CASVQGRNSPLHF. The CDR3 coding sequence is TGTGCCAGCGTACAGGGGCGGAATTCACCCCTCCACTTT.

V gene TRBV15 combines with J gene TRBJ2-2, with 9 bases fitting TRBD1. The V and J ends lost 8 bases and 4 bases, in that order; junction bases with no gene match: 23. CDR3 length equals 20 residues. The germline gives CDR1 LNHNV, CDR2 YYDKDF (reference sequence). The CDR3 loop reads CATGLHGERRAGQGTGELFF. The CDR3 bases are TGTGCCACCGGGTTGCATGGTGAAAGAAGAGCGGGACAGGGCACCGGGGAGCTGTTTTTT.

This clonotype was seen ten or more times. The chain uses TRBV5-6 and TRBJ1-6; D not certain. The CDR3 is made up of 14 amino acids. Germline CDR1 and CDR2: SGHDT and YYEEEE. Trimming took off 3 bases at V and 6 bases at J, with 10 bases between the two ends. CDR3 protein: CASSYSGPNSPLHF. The DNA for the CDR3 is TGTGCCAGCAGCTACTCCGGGCCTAATTCACCCCTCCACTTT.

This clonotype was recorded a few times. The J gene is TRBJ2-1, the V gene TRBV5-1, with unresolved D. The V gene lost 5 bases and the J gene lost 7 bases, with 10 bases spanning the gap. The CDR3 runs to 12 residues. Germline CDR1 reads SGHRS; CDR2 reads YFSETQ. The chain's CDR3 is CASSPHRNEQFF. The CDR3 DNA is TGCGCCAGCAGTCCTCATAGGAATGAGCAGTTCTTC. Using reference TRBV5-1 and TRBJ2-1 for the parts outside the CDR3, the full variable domain is KAGVTQTPRYLIKTRGQQVTLSCSPISGHRSVSWYQQTPGQGLQFLFEYFSETQRNKGNFPGRFSGRQFSNSRSEMNVSTLELGDSALYLCASSPHRNEQFFGPGTRLTVL.

V is TRBV12-3 or TRBV12-4 and J is TRBJ2-7; unclear D gene. The germline V and J ends were trimmed by 6 bases and 3 bases, with 12 bases remaining between them. The CDR3 covers 13 residues. The CDR3 sequence: CASSMTNRYEQYF. In DNA form, the CDR3 reads TGTGCCAGCAGCATGACAAACCGCTACGAGCAGTACTTC.

This clonotype was seen many times. The V call is TRBV6-6, the J call TRBJ2-5, with TRBD2 identical over 9 bases. CDR1 and CDR2 (germline): MNHNY, SVGAGI (reference sequence). The CDR3 spans 14 residues. The V and J ends lost 6 bases and 3 bases, in that order; junction bases with no gene match: 5. The CDR3 protein is CASRGSGGKETQYF. CDR3 nucleotide sequence: TGTGCCAGCAGGGGTAGCGGGGGTAAAGAGACCCAGTACTTC.

This clonotype was picked up a small number of times. The rearrangement joins TRBV4-2 to TRBJ2-7, with a tentative D call TRBD2 (5 bases). The V gene lost 1 base and the J gene lost 5 bases, with 9 bases spanning the gap. CDR1 is LGHNA, CDR2 YNFKEQ, per germline. The CDR3 covers 13 residues. DNA of the CDR3: TGTGCCAGCAGCCAAGTGCCTAGCCACGAGCAGTACTTC. It is translated as CASSQVPSHEQYF.

This clonotype turned up a few times. The chain couples TRBV15 to TRBJ2-3; 10 bases fit TRBD1. Trimming cost V 5 bases and J 4 bases; bases outside gene matches: 6. Per germline, CDR1 LNHNV and CDR2 YYDKDF (reference sequence). The length of the CDR3 is 15 residues. The CDR3 here is CATSVGQGVADTQYF. CDR3 DNA: TGTGCCACCAGCGTCGGACAGGGGGTCGCAGATACGCAGTATTTT. The variable domain in full, with the rest retrieved from reference TRBV15 and TRBJ2-3, is DAMVIQNPRYQVTQFGKPVTLSCSQTLNHNVMYWYQQKSSQAPKLLFHYYDKDFNNEADTPDNFQSRRPNTSFCFLDIRSPGLGDTAMYLCATSVGQGVADTQYFGPGTRLTVL.

This CDR3 is CASSAGTDYGYTF. CDR3 coding DNA: TGTGCCAGCTCAGCCGGGACAGACTATGGCTACACCTTC. The chain has TRBV18 and TRBJ1-2, with TRBD1 identical over 7 bases. After removal of 5 bases from V and 3 bases from J, the junction contained 3 bases not matched to a gene. The germline V gene has CDR1 KGHSH and CDR2 LQKENI. The CDR3 sequence is 13 residues long.

This clonotype was recorded at least ten times. V and J are TRBV27 and TRBJ2-1; 14 nucleotides match TRBD2. The CDR3 totals 15 residues. Germline V gene data show CDR1 as MNHEY and CDR2 as SMNVEV (reference sequence). Trimming at V came to 3 bases and at J to 10 bases, leaving 5 bases not matched to a gene. The CDR3 bases are TGTGCCAGCAGTTTGGGGACTAGCGGGAGCCACGAGCAGTTCTTC. Encoded protein: CASSLGTSGSHEQFF.

In its sample, this clonotype was seen a few times. CDR3 in DNA: TGTGCCAGCAGCTTAGATGGTAGCGGCACAGATACGCAGTATTTT. Translated, it gives CASSLDGSGTDTQYF. The chain combines TRBV7-9 with TRBJ2-3; a weak D match, TRBD2 (5 bases). Germline V gene sequence: CDR1 SEHNR, CDR2 FQNEAQ (reference sequence). V was pared by 1 base and J by 1 base, with 9 bases between. The CDR3 consists of 15 residues.

The chain couples TRBV7-3 to TRBJ1-1, with a possible D match to TRBD1 (6 bases). Per germline, CDR1 SGHTA and CDR2 FQGTGA. V lost 1 base and J lost 8, with 11 bases in between. The CDR3 is 13 residues long. CDR3 in amino acids: CASSLNGQSEAFF. Here the CDR3 DNA reads TGTGCCAGCAGCTTAAATGGACAGTCCGAAGCTTTCTTT.

The sample holds many counts of this clonotype. The chain links TRBV28 to TRBJ1-6; D ambiguous. Germline V gives CDR1 MDHEN, CDR2 SYDVKM. This CDR3 spans 12 amino acids. Trimming shortened V by 6 bases and J by 7 bases, and 7 bases separated the two germline ends. The CDR3 spells CASRGSNSPLHF. Written as DNA, the CDR3 is TGTGCCAGCAGGGGGTCAAATTCACCCCTCCACTTT. The full variable domain, completed using reference TRBV28 and TRBJ1-6, is DVKVTQSSRYLVKRTGEKVFLECVQDMDHENMFWYRQDPGLGLRLIYFSYDVKMKEKGDIPEGYSVSREKKERFSLILESASTNQTSMYLCASRGSNSPLHFGNGTRLTVT.

The CDR3 nucleotides are TGCGCCAGCAGCCAACAGGACAGGGGTGGCAATCAGCCCCAGCATTTT. Protein: CASSQQDRGGNQPQHF. The chain links TRBV4-1 to TRBJ1-5; 9 bases align to TRBD1. Germline values: CDR1 MGHRA, CDR2 YSYEKL. The ends lost 2 bases at V and 2 bases at J; junction bases unmatched: 4. This CDR3 has 16 amino acids.

This clonotype was counted many times. The V call is TRBV29-1, the J call TRBJ2-7; TRBD1 is a possible D gene (5 bases). This CDR3 spans 13 amino acids. The V and J ends lost 2 bases and 3 bases respectively, with 11 bases between them. Germline CDR1 and CDR2: SQVTM and ANQGSEA. In nucleotides, the CDR3 is TGCAGCGTTGAAAGGCAGGGAAACTACGAGCAGTACTTC. This codes for CSVERQGNYEQYF.

A few counts support this clonotype. V gene TRBV28 combines with J gene TRBJ1-5, with a weak D call TRBD1 (6 bases). CDR1 MDHEN and CDR2 SYDVKM come from the germline V gene. Between the trimmed V and J ends, which lost 7 bases and 4 bases, there was a span of 14 bases. This CDR3 has 14 residues. The CDR3: CASTGRRGNQPQHF. The CDR3 DNA sequence: TGTGCCAGCACCGGGCGGAGGGGGAATCAGCCCCAGCATTTT.

This chain joins TRBV6-5 and TRBJ2-3; perhaps TRBD2 as D (5 bases). CDR1 and CDR2 (germline): MNHEY, SVGAGI. Trimming removed 2 bases from V and 3 bases from J, with 6 bases in between. This CDR3 has 13 residues. Written as DNA, the CDR3 is TGTGCCAGCAGTTACGGAGGAACAGATACGCAGTATTTT. Translating it yields CASSYGGTDTQYF.

Ten or more counts support this clonotype. The genes are TRBV28 and TRBJ2-3; 12 bases are shared with TRBD2. CDR1 and CDR2 from the germline V gene are MDHEN and SYDVKM. There are 15 residues in the CDR3. V lost 2 bases and J lost 8; bases outside the gene matches: 5. The CDR3 DNA follows: TGTGCCAGCAGTTTACCCCGGACTAGCGGGGCTACGCAGTATTTT. Residues: CASSLPRTSGATQYF.

This clonotype has at least ten counts. The CDR3 is CASGEGAGGPDTQYF. CDR3 nucleotides: TGTGCCAGCGGAGAAGGGGCGGGGGGGCCAGATACGCAGTATTTT. The V call is TRBV6-1, the J call TRBJ2-3; 9 bases fit TRBD2. CDR1 MNHNS and CDR2 SASEGT come from the germline V gene. The junction had 10 bases not matched to a gene; V was cut back by 8 bases and J by 4 bases. This CDR3 contains 15 residues.